What follows describes a single T cell receptor (beta chain). Antigen: not known. The identical CDR3 is also encoded by other nucleotide sequences in the sample. The sample is drawn from a study of shared clonotypes between healthy human individuals. General study results and limits: Naive subsets generally exceeded memory subsets in estimated richness. It was expected that sequencing depth would affect clonotype sharing among donors.

The CD4+ fraction was divided into a CD45RA+ naive subset and a CD45RA-negative memory subset. Template for every sorted-subset replicate PCR totaled 200 to 250 ng DNA, 30,000 to 35,000 T cell genomes. Assay: immunoSEQ multiplex PCR; the TCRdb copy retains only in-frame clones and omits some. The sample lists 740,000 or so clones, roughly 72% occurring once. The trim removed 6 bases at V and 2 bases at J, leaving 6 bases unmatched. CDR3 length equals 15 residues. Germline V CDR1 and CDR2: SGHTA, FQGNSA. The sample comprised memory CD4+ T cells sorted from blood. Regarding subset: CD45RA-negative fraction. The genes are TRBV7-2 and TRBJ1-2; 10 positions agree with TRBD1. This TCR was recovered from a woman aged 25-40 years in good health. In DNA form, the CDR3 reads TGTGCCAGCAGTCTACCGGGACAGGGGAACTATGGCTACACCTTC. Residues: CASSLPGQGNYGYTF.